This TCR beta chain was identified during a study of T cells in Graves' hyperthyroidism and ophthalmopathy. Study context: Peripheral blood collection took place at initial diagnosis, before any treatment.

TCR beta CDR3 regions were amplified from RNA. With the HTBI primer set, the TCR CDR3 went through a first round of RT-PCR. TCRdb used MiXCR to reprocess the multiplex PCR reads, holding one entry per CDR3 protein. The sample contains about 280,000 distinct CDR3 sequences, around a quarter of which appear only once. Study results and limitations: The model's output predicted ophthalmopathy at a median of about 5.9 months prior to onset.

The sample holds many counts of this clonotype. What it binds is unknown. The hyperthyroidism patients had all been newly diagnosed, and their disease duration was under 2 months. Their ages ranged from 18 to 65 years. Clinical symptoms, serum thyroxine and TRAb, thyroid ultrasound and orbital computed tomography were used for the diagnoses. The sample taken for sequencing was blood. The TCR sequence derives from a man between 40 and 49 years old with Graves' hyperthyroidism that later progressed to Graves' ophthalmopathy.

The CDR3 region is CASNLQGVNYGYTF. The CDR3 nucleotides are TGTGCCAGCAATCTTCAGGGGGTCAACTATGGCTACACCTTC. V usage is TRBV12-3 or TRBV12-4 and J usage is TRBJ1-2, with 7 bases that match TRBD1. The trim removed 7 bases at V and 2 bases at J, leaving 7 bases unmatched. The CDR3 totals 14 residues.